These 8 T cell receptor beta chains came from one sample sequenced in a study of blood T cell repertoires in COVID-19. Clones were sequenced by immunoSEQ multiplex PCR, and TCRdb holds only the in-frame ones, with some missing. Of about 62,000 clones listed, 65% to 85% are singletons. The specimen was peripheral blood. The receptor source for this set is a human donor in a cohort sampled during active COVID-19.

The rearrangement links TRBV2 to TRBJ2-7, with 12 bases that match TRBD2. The CDR3 length is 17 residues. The germline gives CDR1 SNHLY, CDR2 FYNNEI. The V and J ends lost 6 bases and 7 bases, in that order; junction bases with no gene match: 16. CDR3 protein: CASRETSGGTITREQYF. DNA of the CDR3: TGTGCCAGCAGAGAGACTAGCGGGGGAACGATTACGAGGGAGCAGTACTTC.

The rearrangement uses TRBV18 and TRBJ2-3; 10 bases match TRBD2. V gave up 6 bases and J gave up 0 bases; unmatched junction bases: 9. The V gene's germline CDR1 is KGHSH and CDR2 LQKENI. The CDR3 contains 17 residues. DNA for the CDR3: TGTGCCAGCTCCCCCGGGACTAGCGCAACTAGCACAGATACGCAGTATTTT. Translated, it gives CASSPGTSATSTDTQYF.

This chain uses TRBV7-6 with TRBJ2-7, with D perhaps matching TRBD2 (5 bases). The germline gives CDR1 SGHVS, CDR2 FNYEAQ. The CDR3 sequence is 16 residues long. V gave up 5 bases and J gave up 1 base, with 18 bases separating them. CDR3 in amino acids: CASSPPSRSPSYEQYF. CDR3 coding DNA: TGTGCCAGCAGCCCCCCTAGCAGATCCCCGTCCTACGAGCAGTACTTC.

This CDR3 reads CASSVGSGNEDTQYF. As DNA, the CDR3 is TGTGCCAGCAGCGTAGGTAGCGGGAATGAGGATACGCAGTATTTT. The chain employs TRBV9 and TRBJ2-3; 8 nucleotides agree with TRBD2. The V and J ends lost 0 bases and 6 bases, in that order; junction bases with no gene match: 6. CDR3 size: 15 residues. Germline CDR1 reads SGDLS; CDR2 reads YYNGEE.

The chain couples TRBV5-4 to TRBJ1-1; D is perhaps TRBD1 (6 bases). The germline V gene has CDR1 SGHNT and CDR2 YYREEE (reference sequence). This CDR3 contains 16 residues. The V end was cut by 1 base, the J end by 3 bases, with 16 bases between. Here the CDR3 DNA reads TGTGCCAGCAGCTTGTTGGGGGGGCGCGCGGACACTGAAGCTTTCTTT. This codes for CASSLLGGRADTEAFF.

Only one count was recorded for this clone. The chain couples TRBV4-1 to TRBJ2-4; TRBD2 might be the D (5 bases). Trimming stripped 0 bases from V and 7 bases from J, with 7 bases between. Germline loops: CDR1 MGHRA, CDR2 YSYEKL. This CDR3 is built from 13 residues. Written as DNA, the CDR3 is TGCGCCAGCAGCCAAGATCAGCGGAACATTCAGTACTTC. Amino acids: CASSQDQRNIQYF.

The V call is TRBV2, the J call TRBJ2-2, with unresolved D. CDR3 length: 12 amino acids. V was trimmed by 7 bases and J by 5 bases, leaving 8 bases between them. Germline values: CDR1 SNHLY, CDR2 FYNNEI. The chain's CDR3 is CASTTETGELFF. In DNA, the CDR3 is TGTGCCAGCACAACTGAAACCGGGGAGCTGTTTTTT.

This chain joins TRBV7-2 and TRBJ2-7; a possible D gene is TRBD2 (6 bases). Germline lookup yields CDR1 SGHTA and CDR2 FQGNSA. This CDR3 comprises 16 residues. The V end was cut by 6 bases, the J end by 6 bases, with 24 bases between. CDR3: CASRDVVGEDLGEQYF. CDR3 sequence (DNA): TGTGCCAGCAGAGACGTGGTCGGGGAGGACCTCGGCGAGCAGTACTTC.